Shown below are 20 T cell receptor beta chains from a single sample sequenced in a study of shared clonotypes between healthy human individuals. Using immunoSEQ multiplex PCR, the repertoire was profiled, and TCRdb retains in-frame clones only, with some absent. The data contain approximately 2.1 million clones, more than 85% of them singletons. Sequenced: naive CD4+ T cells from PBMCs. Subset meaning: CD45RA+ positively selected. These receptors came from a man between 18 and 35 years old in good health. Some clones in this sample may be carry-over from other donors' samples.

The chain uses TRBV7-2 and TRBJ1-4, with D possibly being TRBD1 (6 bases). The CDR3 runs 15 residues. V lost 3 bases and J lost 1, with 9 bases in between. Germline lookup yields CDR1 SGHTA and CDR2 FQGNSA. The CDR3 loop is CASSLAGVTNEKLFF. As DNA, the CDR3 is TGTGCCAGCAGCTTGGCAGGGGTAACTAATGAAAAACTGTTTTTT.

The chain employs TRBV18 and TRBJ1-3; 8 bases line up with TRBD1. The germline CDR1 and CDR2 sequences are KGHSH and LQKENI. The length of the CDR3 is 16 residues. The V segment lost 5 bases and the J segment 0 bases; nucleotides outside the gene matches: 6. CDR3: CASSRGTGSSGNTIYF. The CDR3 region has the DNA TGTGCCAGCTCAAGAGGGACAGGCAGCTCTGGAAACACCATATATTTT.

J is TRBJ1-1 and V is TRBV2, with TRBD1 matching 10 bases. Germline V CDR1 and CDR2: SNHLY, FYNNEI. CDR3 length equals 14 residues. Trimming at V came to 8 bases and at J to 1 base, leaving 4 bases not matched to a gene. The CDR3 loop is CASEGQGGNTEAFF. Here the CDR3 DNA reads TGTGCCAGCGAAGGACAGGGGGGGAACACTGAAGCTTTCTTT.

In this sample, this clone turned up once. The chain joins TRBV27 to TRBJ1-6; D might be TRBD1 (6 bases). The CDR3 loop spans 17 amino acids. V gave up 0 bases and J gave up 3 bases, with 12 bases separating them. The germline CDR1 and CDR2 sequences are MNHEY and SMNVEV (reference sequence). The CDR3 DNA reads TGTGCCAGCAGTTTATCGACCACAGGGCGCTATAATTCACCCCTCCACTTT. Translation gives CASSLSTTGRYNSPLHF.

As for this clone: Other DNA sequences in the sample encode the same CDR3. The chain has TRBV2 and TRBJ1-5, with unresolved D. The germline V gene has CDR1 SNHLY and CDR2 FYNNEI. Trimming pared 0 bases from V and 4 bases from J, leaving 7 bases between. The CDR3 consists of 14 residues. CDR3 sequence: CASSEALSNQPQHF. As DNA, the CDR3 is TGTGCCAGCAGTGAAGCCCTCAGTAATCAGCCCCAGCATTTT.

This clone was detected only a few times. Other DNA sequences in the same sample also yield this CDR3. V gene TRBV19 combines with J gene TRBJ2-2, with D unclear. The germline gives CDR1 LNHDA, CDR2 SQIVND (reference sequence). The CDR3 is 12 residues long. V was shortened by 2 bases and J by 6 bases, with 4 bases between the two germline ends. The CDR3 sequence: CASSIRAGELFF. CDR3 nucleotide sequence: TGTGCCAGTAGTATACGGGCCGGGGAGCTGTTTTTT. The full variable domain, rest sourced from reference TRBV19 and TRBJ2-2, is DGGITQSPKYLFRKEGQNVTLSCEQNLNHDAMYWYRQDPGQGLRLIYYSQIVNDFQKGDIAEGYSVSREKKESFPLTVTSAQKNPTAFYLCASSIRAGELFFGEGSRLTVL.

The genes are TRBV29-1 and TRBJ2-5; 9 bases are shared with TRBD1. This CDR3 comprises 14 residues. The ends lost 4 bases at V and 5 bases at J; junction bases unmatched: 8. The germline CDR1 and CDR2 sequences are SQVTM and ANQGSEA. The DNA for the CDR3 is TGCAGCGTTGCCCGGACAGGGGTCCGGGAGACCCAGTACTTC. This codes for CSVARTGVRETQYF.

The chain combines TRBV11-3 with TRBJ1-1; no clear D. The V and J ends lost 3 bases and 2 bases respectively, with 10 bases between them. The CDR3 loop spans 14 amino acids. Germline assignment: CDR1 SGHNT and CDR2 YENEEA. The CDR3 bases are TGTGCCAGCAGCTTGTCACACGGAAACACTGAAGCTTTCTTT. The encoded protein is CASSLSHGNTEAFF.

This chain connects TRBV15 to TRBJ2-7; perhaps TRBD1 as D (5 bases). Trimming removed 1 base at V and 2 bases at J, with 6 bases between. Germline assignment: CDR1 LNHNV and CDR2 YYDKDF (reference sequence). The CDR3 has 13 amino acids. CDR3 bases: TGTGCCACCAGCAGAGGACAGACCTACGAGCAGTACTTC. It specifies CATSRGQTYEQYF.

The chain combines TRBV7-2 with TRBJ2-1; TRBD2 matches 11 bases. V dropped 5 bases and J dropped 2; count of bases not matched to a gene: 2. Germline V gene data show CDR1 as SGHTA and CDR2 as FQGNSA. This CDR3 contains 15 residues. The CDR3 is CASSELAGAYNEQFF. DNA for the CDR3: TGTGCCAGCAGCGAACTAGCGGGAGCCTACAATGAGCAGTTCTTC.

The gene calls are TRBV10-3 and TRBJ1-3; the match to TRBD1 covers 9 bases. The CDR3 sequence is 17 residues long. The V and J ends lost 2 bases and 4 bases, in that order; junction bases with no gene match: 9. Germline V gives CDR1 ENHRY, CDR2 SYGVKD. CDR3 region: CAISEAAQGAEGNTIYF. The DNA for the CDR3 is TGTGCCATCAGTGAGGCCGCACAGGGGGCTGAAGGAAACACCATATATTTT.

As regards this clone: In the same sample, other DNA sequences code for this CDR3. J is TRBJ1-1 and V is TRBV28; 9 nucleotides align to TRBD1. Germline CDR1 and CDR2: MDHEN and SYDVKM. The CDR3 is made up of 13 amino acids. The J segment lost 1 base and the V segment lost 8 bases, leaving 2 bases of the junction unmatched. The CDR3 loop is CASRQGGNTEAFF. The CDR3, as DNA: TGTGCCAGCCGACAGGGGGGGAACACTGAAGCTTTCTTT. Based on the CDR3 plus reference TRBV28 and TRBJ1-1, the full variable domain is DVKVTQSSRYLVKRTGEKVFLECVQDMDHENMFWYRQDPGLGLRLIYFSYDVKMKEKGDIPEGYSVSREKKERFSLILESASTNQTSMYLCASRQGGNTEAFFGQGTRLTVV.

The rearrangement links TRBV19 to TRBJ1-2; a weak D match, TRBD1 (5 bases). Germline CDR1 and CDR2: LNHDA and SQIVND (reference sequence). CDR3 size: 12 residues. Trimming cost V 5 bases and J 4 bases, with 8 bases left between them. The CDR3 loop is CASSEGTYGYTF. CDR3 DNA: TGTGCCAGTAGTGAGGGGACCTATGGCTACACCTTC.

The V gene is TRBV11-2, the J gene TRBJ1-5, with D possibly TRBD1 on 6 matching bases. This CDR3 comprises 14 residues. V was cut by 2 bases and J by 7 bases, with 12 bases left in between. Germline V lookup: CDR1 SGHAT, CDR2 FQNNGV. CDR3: CASSLNRVGQPQHF. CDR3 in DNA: TGTGCCAGCAGCTTAAACAGGGTTGGCCAGCCCCAGCATTTT.

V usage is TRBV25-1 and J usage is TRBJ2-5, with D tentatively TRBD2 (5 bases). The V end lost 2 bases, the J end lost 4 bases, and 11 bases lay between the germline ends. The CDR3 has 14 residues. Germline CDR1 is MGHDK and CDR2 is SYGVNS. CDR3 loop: CASSEAGVVETQYF. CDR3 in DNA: TGTGCCAGCAGTGAAGCGGGTGTCGTAGAGACCCAGTACTTC.

The CDR3 region is CASSEMEVQETQYF. In DNA form, the CDR3 reads TGTGCCAGCAGTGAAATGGAGGTCCAAGAGACCCAGTACTTC. This sequence joins TRBV6-1 and TRBJ2-5; tentative D call: TRBD2 (5 bases). V was clipped by 2 bases and J by 1 base, with 8 bases between them. This CDR3 has 14 amino acids. Germline values: CDR1 MNHNS, CDR2 SASEGT.

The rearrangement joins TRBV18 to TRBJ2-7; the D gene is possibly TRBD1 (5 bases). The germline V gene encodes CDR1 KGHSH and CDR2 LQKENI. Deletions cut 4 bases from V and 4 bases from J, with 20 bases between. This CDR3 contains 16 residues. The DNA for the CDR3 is TGTGCCAGCTCACGACTGGGTTTAGGGGAATTGTACGAGCAGTACTTC. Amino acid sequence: CASSRLGLGELYEQYF.

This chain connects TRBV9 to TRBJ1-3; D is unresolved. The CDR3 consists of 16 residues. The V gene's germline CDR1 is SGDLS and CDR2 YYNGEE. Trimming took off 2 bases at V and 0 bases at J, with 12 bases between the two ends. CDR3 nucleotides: TGTGCCAGCAGCGTGGGCCGGATAGGCTCTGGAAACACCATATATTTT. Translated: CASSVGRIGSGNTIYF.

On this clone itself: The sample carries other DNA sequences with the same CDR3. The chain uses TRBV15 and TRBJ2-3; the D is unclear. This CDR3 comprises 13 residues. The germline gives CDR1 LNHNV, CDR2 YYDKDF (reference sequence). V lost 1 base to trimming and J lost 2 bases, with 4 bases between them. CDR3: CATSRAPTDTQYF. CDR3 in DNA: TGTGCCACCAGCAGAGCACCCACAGATACGCAGTATTTT.

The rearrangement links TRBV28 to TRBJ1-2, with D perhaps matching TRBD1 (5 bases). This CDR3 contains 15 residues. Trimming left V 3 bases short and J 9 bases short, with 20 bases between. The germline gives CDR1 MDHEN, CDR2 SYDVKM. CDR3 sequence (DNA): TGTGCCAGCAGTTTGGAGCCCCGGGACGGTACAAGCTACACCTTC. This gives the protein CASSLEPRDGTSYTF.